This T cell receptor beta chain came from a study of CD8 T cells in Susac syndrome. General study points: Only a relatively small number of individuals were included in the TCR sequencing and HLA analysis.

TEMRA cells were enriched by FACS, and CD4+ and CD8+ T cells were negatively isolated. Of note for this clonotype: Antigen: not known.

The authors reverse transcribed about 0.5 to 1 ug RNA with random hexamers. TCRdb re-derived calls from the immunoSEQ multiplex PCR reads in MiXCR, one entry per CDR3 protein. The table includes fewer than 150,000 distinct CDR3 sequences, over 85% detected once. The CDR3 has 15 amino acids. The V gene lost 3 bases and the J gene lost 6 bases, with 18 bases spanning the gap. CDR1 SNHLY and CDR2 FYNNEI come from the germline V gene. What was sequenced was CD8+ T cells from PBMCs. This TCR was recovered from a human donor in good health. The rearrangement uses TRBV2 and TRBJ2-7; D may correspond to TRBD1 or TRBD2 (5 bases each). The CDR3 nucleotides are TGTGCCAGCAGTGATCTGGGGACGGATTCTTTCGAGCAGTACTTC. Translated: CASSDLGTDSFEQYF.